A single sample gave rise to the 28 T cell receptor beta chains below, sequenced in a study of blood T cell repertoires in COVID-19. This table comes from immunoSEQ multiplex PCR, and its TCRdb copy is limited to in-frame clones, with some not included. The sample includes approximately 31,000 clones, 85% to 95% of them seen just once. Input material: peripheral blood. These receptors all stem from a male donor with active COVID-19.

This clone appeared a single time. CDR3 residues: CASSPFSGMANTEAFF. In DNA, the CDR3 is TGTGCCAGCTCACCTTTCTCAGGAATGGCGAACACTGAAGCTTTCTTT. The chain joins TRBV18 to TRBJ1-1; D call uncertain. The ends were cut back, 3 bases at V and 1 base at J, with 15 bases in the middle. From germline, CDR1 is KGHSH and CDR2 LQKENI. This CDR3 comprises 16 residues.

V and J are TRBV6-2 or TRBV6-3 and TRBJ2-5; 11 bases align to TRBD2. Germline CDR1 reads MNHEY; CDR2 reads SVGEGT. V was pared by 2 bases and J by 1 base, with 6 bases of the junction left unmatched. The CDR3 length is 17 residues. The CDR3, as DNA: TGTGCCAGCAGTTACGGAGGACTAGCGGGCCTCCAAGAGACCCAGTACTTC. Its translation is CASSYGGLAGLQETQYF.

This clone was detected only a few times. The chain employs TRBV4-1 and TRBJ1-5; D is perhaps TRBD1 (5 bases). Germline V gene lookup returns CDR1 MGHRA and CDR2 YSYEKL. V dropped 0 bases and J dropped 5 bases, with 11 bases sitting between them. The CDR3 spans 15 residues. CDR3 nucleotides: TGCGCCAGCAGCCAAGATCGACAGCCATATCAGCCCCAGCATTTT. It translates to CASSQDRQPYQPQHF.

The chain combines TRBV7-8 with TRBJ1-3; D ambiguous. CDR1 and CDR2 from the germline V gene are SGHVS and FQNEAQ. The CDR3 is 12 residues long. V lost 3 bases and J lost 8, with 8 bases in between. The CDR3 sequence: CASSFAEDTIYF. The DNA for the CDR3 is TGTGCCAGCAGCTTCGCGGAGGACACCATATATTTT.

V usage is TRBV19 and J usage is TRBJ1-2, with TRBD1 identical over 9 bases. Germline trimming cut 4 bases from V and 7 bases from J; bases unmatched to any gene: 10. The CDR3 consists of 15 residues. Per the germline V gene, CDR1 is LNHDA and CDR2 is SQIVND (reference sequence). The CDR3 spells CASSRTTGGGSGYTF. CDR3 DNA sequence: TGTGCCAGTAGTAGAACGACAGGGGGAGGATCTGGCTACACCTTC.

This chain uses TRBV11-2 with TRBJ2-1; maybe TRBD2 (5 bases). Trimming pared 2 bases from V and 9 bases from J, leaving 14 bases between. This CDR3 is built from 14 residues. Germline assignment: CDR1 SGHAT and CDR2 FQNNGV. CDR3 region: CASSLNGGSGEQFF. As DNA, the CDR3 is TGTGCCAGCAGCTTAAACGGCGGGTCCGGTGAGCAGTTCTTC.

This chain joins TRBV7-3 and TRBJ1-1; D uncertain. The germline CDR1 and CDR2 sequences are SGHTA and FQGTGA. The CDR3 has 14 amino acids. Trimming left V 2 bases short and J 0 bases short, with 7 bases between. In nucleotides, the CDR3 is TGTGCCAGCAGCTTAGGGAGCATGAACACTGAAGCTTTCTTT. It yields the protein CASSLGSMNTEAFF.

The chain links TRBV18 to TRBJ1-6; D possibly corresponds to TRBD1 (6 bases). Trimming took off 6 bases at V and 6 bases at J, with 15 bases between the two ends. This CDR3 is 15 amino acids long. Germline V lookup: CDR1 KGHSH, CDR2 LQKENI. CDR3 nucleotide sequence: TGTGCCAGCTCCCTAACCGGACAGTCTAATTCACCCCTCCACTTT. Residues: CASSLTGQSNSPLHF.

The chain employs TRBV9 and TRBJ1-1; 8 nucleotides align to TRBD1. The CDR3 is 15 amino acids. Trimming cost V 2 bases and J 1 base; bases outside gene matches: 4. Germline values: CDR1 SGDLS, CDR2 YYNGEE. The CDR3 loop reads CASSVTGATNTEAFF. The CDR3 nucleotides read TGTGCCAGCAGCGTGACAGGGGCGACGAACACTGAAGCTTTCTTT.

The chain's CDR3 is CASSDSSSLGSDTQYF. The CDR3 DNA sequence: TGTGCCAGCAGTGACTCGAGTTCTCTCGGTTCGGATACGCAGTATTTT. This rearrangement joins TRBV6-4 to TRBJ2-3, with D unresolved. CDR1 MRHNA and CDR2 SNTAGT come from the germline V gene. V lost 0 bases, J lost 6 bases, and 16 bases lay in between. The CDR3 runs 16 residues.

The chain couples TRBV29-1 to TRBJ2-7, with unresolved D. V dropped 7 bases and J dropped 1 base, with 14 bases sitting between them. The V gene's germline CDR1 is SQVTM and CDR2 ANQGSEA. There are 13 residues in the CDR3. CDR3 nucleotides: TGCAGCGCTGTGTTGGGCGCGTCCTACGAGCAGTACTTC. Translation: CSAVLGASYEQYF.

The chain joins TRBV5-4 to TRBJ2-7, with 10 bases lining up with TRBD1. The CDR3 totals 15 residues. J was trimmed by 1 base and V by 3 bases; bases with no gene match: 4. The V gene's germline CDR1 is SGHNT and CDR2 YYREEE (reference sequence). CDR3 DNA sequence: TGTGCCAGCAGCTCGACAGGGGGCCTATCCTACGAGCAGTACTTC. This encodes CASSSTGGLSYEQYF.

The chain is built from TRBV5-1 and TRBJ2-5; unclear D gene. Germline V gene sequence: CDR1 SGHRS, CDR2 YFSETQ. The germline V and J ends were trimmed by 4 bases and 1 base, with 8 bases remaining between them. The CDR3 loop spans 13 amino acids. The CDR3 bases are TGCGCCAGCAGCCCGGAGAGCCAAGAGACCCAGTACTTC. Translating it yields CASSPESQETQYF.

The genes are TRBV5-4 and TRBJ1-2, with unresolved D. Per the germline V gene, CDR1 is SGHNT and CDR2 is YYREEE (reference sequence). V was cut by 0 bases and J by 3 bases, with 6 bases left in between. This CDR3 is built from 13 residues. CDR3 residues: CASSLDRDYGYTF. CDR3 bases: TGTGCCAGCAGCTTGGATCGGGACTATGGCTACACCTTC.

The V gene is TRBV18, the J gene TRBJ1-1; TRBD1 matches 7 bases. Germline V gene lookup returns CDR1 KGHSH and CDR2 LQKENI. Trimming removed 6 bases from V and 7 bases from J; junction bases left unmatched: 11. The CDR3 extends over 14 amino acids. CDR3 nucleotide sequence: TGTGCCAGCTCGCGCACAGGGGCCGGAATTGAAGCTTTCTTT. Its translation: CASSRTGAGIEAFF.

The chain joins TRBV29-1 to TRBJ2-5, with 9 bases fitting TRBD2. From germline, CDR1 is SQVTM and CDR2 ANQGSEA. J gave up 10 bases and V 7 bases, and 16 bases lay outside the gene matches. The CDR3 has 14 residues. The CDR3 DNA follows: TGCAGCGCTCTCAGACTAGCGGTGGAGGGGGACCAGTACTTC. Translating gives CSALRLAVEGDQYF.

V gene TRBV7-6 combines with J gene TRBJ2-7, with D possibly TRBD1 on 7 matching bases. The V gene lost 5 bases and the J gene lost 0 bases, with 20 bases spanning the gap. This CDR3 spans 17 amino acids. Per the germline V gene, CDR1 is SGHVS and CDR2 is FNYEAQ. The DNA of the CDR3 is TGTGCCAGCAGCCAACCCTGGACAGGAGGGACCTCCTACGAGCAGTACTTC. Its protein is CASSQPWTGGTSYEQYF.

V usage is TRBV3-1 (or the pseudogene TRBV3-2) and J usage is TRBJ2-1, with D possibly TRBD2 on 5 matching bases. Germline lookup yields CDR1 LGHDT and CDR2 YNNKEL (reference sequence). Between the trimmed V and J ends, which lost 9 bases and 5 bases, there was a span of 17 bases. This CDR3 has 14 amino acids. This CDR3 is CASGPSNLNNEQFF. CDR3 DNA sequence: TGTGCCAGTGGCCCTAGCAACCTGAACAATGAGCAGTTCTTC.

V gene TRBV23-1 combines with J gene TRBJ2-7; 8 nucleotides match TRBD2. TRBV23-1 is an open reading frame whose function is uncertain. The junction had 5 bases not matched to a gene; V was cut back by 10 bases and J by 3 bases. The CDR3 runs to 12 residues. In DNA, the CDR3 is TGCGCCATAAGTCGGGGGGGCTACGAGCAGTACTTC. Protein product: CAISRGGYEQYF.

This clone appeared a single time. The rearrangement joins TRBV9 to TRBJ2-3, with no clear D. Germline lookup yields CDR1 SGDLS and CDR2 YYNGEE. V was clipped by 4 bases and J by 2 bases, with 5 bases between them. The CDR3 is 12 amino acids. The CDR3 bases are TGTGCCAGCAGCTTATACACAGATACGCAGTATTTT. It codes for CASSLYTDTQYF.

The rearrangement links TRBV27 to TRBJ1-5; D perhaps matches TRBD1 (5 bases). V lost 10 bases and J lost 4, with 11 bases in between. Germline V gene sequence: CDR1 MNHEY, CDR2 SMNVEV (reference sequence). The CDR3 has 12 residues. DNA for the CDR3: TGTGCCACCTTAAACAGGAATCAGCCCCAGCATTTT. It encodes CATLNRNQPQHF.

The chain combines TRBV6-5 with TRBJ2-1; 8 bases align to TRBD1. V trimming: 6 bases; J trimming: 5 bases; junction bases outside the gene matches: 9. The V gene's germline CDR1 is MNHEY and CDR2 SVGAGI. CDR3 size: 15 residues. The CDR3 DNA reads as TGTGCCAGCAGCAGGGTGGACAGGGCAAACAATGAGCAGTTCTTC. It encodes CASSRVDRANNEQFF.

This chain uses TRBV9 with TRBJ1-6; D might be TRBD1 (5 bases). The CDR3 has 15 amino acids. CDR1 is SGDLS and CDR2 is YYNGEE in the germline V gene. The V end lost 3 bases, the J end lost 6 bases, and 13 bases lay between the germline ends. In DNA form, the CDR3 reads TGTGCCAGCAGCGCCCAGACAGAGGTTAATTCACCCCTCCACTTT. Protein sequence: CASSAQTEVNSPLHF.

The CDR3 is CASSSRTSLNTEAFF. The CDR3 region has the DNA TGTGCCAGTAGTAGTAGGACTTCTCTAAACACTGAAGCTTTCTTT. The J gene is TRBJ1-1, the V gene TRBV19; D gene ambiguous. Germline V lookup: CDR1 LNHDA, CDR2 SQIVND (reference sequence). This CDR3 comprises 15 residues. V was clipped by 4 bases and J by 2 bases, with 14 bases between them.

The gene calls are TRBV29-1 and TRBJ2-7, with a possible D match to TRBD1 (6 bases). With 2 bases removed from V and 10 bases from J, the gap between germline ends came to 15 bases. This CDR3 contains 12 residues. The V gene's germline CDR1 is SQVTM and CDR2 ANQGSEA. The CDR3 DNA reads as TGCAGCGTTGAAAGGGGGAGAGGTTTTCAGTACTTC. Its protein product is CSVERGRGFQYF.

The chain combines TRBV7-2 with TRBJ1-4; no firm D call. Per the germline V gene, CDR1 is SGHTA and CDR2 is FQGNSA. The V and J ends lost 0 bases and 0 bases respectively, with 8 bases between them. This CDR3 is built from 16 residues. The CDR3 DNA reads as TGTGCCAGCAGCTTAGCAGGGAGGGCAACTAATGAAAAACTGTTTTTT. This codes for CASSLAGRATNEKLFF.

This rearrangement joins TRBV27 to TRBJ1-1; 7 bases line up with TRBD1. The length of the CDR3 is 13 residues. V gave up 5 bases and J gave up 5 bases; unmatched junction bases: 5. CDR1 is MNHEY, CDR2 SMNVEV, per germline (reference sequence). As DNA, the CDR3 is TGTGCCAGCAGTCCACACAGGGGTACTGAAGCTTTCTTT. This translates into CASSPHRGTEAFF.

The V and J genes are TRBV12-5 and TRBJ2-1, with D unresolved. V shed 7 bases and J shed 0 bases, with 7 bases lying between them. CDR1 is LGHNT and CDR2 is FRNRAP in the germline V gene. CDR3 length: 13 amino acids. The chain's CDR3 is CASAQYSYNEQFF. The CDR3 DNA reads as TGTGCTAGTGCCCAGTACTCCTACAATGAGCAGTTCTTC.